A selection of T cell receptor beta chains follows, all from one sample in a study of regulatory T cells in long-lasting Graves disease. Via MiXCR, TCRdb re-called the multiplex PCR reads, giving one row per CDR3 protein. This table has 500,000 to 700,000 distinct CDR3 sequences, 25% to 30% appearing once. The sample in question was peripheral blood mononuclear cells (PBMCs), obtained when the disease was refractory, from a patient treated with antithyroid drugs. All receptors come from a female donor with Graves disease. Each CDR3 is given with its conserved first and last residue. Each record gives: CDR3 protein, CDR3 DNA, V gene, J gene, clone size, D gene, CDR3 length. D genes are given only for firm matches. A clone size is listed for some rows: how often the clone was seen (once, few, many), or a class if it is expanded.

CASSRGAPTPKLSMFRGYTF	TGTGCCAGCAGTCGGGGGGCTCCAACCCCGAAGCTATCTATGTTTAGGGGCTACACCTTC	TRBV28	TRBJ1-2	many	NA	20
CSASVTTVLNTEAFF	TGCAGTGCCAGCGTGACGACAGTTCTGAACACTGAAGCTTTCTTT	TRBV20-1	TRBJ1-1	many	NA	15
CASSFGSEQYF	TGTGCCAGCAGCTTTGGGTCCGAGCAGTACTTC	TRBV7-9	TRBJ2-7	few	NA	11
CSAPLWGAFNGYEQYF	TGCAGTGCTCCATTATGGGGGGCGTTCAACGGGTACGAGCAGTACTTC	TRBV20-1	TRBJ2-7	few	NA	16
CSAVGDTGELFF	TGCAGTGCTGTGGGGGACACCGGGGAGCTGTTTTTT	TRBV20-1	TRBJ2-2	few	NA	12
CSAPSGTGSNQPQHF	TGCAGTGCTCCTTCCGGGACAGGGAGCAATCAGCCCCAGCATTTT	TRBV20-1	TRBJ1-5	NA	TRBD1	15
CASRQLAGEVGSYEQYF	TGTGCCAGCAGACAACTAGCGGGAGAAGTCGGCTCCTACGAGCAGTACTTC	TRBV6-1	TRBJ2-7	few	TRBD2	17
CASAYSRGEKQFF	TGTGCTAGTGCCTATTCACGTGGGGAGAAGCAGTTCTTC	TRBV12-5	TRBJ2-1	few	NA	13
CASSLNLGGFYGYTF	TGTGCCAGCAGCCTAAATTTGGGGGGCTTCTATGGCTACACCTTC	TRBV3-1	TRBJ1-2	NA	NA	15
CASRHTGAGQYF	TGTGCCAGCAGGCATACAGGGGCAGGGCAGTACTTC	TRBV6-1	TRBJ2-7	once	TRBD1	12
CASSGGSSNQPQHF	TGTGCCAGCAGTGGAGGGAGTAGCAATCAGCCCCAGCATTTT	TRBV28	TRBJ1-5	many	NA	14
CASSSRDSSQYF	TGTGCCAGCAGTTCTCGGGACAGTTCGCAGTACTTC	TRBV6-5	TRBJ2-7	NA	TRBD1	12
CASSPPTSGRLNSYEQYF	TGTGCCAGCAGCCCCCCGACTAGCGGGAGGTTAAACTCCTACGAGCAGTACTTC	TRBV12-3/TRBV12-4	TRBJ2-7	NA	TRBD2	18
CASRRVGTGFMNTEAFF	TGTGCCAGCAGGAGGGTAGGGACAGGGTTCATGAACACTGAAGCTTTCTTT	TRBV11-2	TRBJ1-1	few	TRBD1	17
CASSIQGDYEQYF	TGTGCCAGTAGTATACAGGGAGACTACGAGCAGTACTTC	TRBV19	TRBJ2-7	NA	NA	13
CASSFDRQGLYTF	TGTGCCAGCAGTTTCGACCGACAGGGCTTGTACACCTTC	TRBV27	TRBJ1-2	few	TRBD1	13
CASRPRDRQYNEQFF	TGTGCCAGCAGGCCCCGGGACAGGCAATACAATGAGCAGTTCTTC	TRBV12-3/TRBV12-4	TRBJ2-1	NA	TRBD1	15
CASQDREETQYF	TGTGCCAGCCAAGACAGGGAAGAGACCCAGTACTTC	TRBV27	TRBJ2-5	few	TRBD1	12
CASSGTSGRPPYEQYF	TGTGCCAGTAGCGGGACTAGCGGGAGGCCCCCCTACGAGCAGTACTTC	TRBV19	TRBJ2-7	few	TRBD2	16
CASSRDRVNEQFF	TGTGCCAGCAGCCGGGACAGGGTCAATGAGCAGTTCTTC	TRBV7-9	TRBJ2-1	NA	TRBD1	13
CASSALGRSPLHF	TGTGCCAGCAGTGCATTGGGGAGGTCACCCCTCCACTTT	TRBV12-3/TRBV12-4	TRBJ1-6	NA	NA	13
CSVGVTETQYF	TGCAGCGTCGGAGTTACAGAGACCCAGTACTTC	TRBV29-1	TRBJ2-5	NA	NA	11
CASSPGYGVPGTEAFF	TGCGCCAGCAGCCCCGGTTATGGGGTGCCGGGCACTGAAGCTTTCTTT	TRBV5-1	TRBJ1-1	few	NA	16
CSVEGTDESDYEQYF	TGCAGCGTTGAAGGGACGGACGAATCCGACTACGAGCAGTACTTC	TRBV29-1	TRBJ2-7	NA	NA	15
CASSGASRQDYGYTF	TGTGCCAGCAGCGGAGCCTCCCGTCAGGACTATGGCTACACCTTC	TRBV7-9	TRBJ1-2	NA	NA	15
CASSALAGEHTGELFF	TGTGCCAGCAGCGCCCTAGCGGGAGAGCACACCGGGGAGCTGTTTTTT	TRBV9	TRBJ2-2	many	TRBD2	16
CASSQDRSGGTGDLVGYEQYF	TGTGCCAGCAGCCAAGATCGGTCGGGCGGGACAGGCGACCTCGTGGGTTACGAGCAGTACTTC	TRBV3-1	TRBJ2-7	NA	TRBD1	21
CSVRGGTTDRRTYEQYF	TGCAGTGTACGGGGCGGGACTACGGACCGGAGAACCTACGAGCAGTACTTC	TRBV20-1	TRBJ2-7	few	TRBD2	17
CASSLITGHTEAFF	TGCGCCAGCAGCCTAATCACAGGACACACTGAAGCTTTCTTT	TRBV5-1	TRBJ1-1	NA	NA	14
CAWSVHRGAEQYF	TGTGCCTGGAGTGTTCACAGGGGGGCCGAGCAGTACTTC	TRBV30	TRBJ2-7	few	TRBD1	13
CASSKGLAEETQYF	TGTGCCAGCAGTAAGGGACTAGCGGAAGAGACCCAGTACTTC	TRBV6-1	TRBJ2-5	NA	TRBD2	14
CAISETGNNQPQHF	TGTGCCATCAGTGAAACCGGGAACAATCAGCCCCAGCATTTT	TRBV10-3	TRBJ1-5	NA	NA	14
CASSLVSSGVKETQYF	TGTGCCAGCAGCTTAGTTTCTAGCGGGGTTAAAGAGACCCAGTACTTC	TRBV7-2	TRBJ2-5	NA	TRBD2	16
CASSFPGTSGITEQYF	TGCGCCAGCAGCTTCCCTGGGACTAGCGGGATCACCGAGCAGTACTTC	TRBV5-1	TRBJ2-7	NA	TRBD2	16
CSVEGVLNTEAFF	TGCAGCGTTGAAGGCGTATTGAACACTGAAGCTTTCTTT	TRBV29-1	TRBJ1-1	NA	NA	13
CASSDRDRFQETQYF	TGCGCCAGCAGTGACCGGGACAGGTTCCAAGAGACCCAGTACTTC	TRBV10-2	TRBJ2-5	few	TRBD1	15
CAWSVSGDQPQHF	TGTGCCTGGAGTGTTAGTGGAGATCAGCCCCAGCATTTT	TRBV30	TRBJ1-5	NA	NA	13
CTWSVGGPSYEQYF	TGTACCTGGAGTGTAGGTGGGCCTTCCTACGAGCAGTACTTC	TRBV30	TRBJ2-7	NA	NA	14
CASSLWLSNQPQHF	TGTGCCAGCAGTTTATGGCTATCCAATCAGCCCCAGCATTTT	TRBV28	TRBJ1-5	few	NA	14
CASGDGDRGHQPQHF	TGTGCTTCGGGGGATGGGGACAGGGGGCATCAGCCCCAGCATTTT	TRBV6-1	TRBJ1-5	NA	TRBD1	15
CSAREEGNQETQYF	TGCAGTGCTAGAGAAGAGGGCAACCAAGAGACCCAGTACTTC	TRBV20-1	TRBJ2-5	few	NA	14
CASRMTSGYYEQYF	TGTGCCAGTAGGATGACTAGCGGCTACTACGAGCAGTACTTC	TRBV19	TRBJ2-7	NA	TRBD2	14
CASSPSIGTQYF	TGTGCCAGCAGTCCGTCAATCGGGACCCAGTACTTC	TRBV28	TRBJ2-5	many	NA	12
CASSYFPRGTDTQYF	TGTGCCAGCAGTTACTTTCCACGAGGCACAGATACGCAGTATTTT	TRBV6-5	TRBJ2-3	NA	NA	15
CASSLARGRAQNTEAFF	TGTGCCAGCAGCTTAGCGCGGGGCAGGGCACAGAACACTGAAGCTTTCTTT	TRBV7-2	TRBJ1-1	many	NA	17
CASSLGAGTSGKETQYF	TGTGCCAGCAGCTTGGGGGCCGGGACTAGCGGTAAAGAGACCCAGTACTTC	TRBV7-2	TRBJ2-5	NA	TRBD2	17
CASSPGLAGRRTYEQYF	TGTGCCAGCAGTCCGGGACTAGCGGGCCGAAGGACCTACGAGCAGTACTTC	TRBV12-3/TRBV12-4	TRBJ2-7	few	TRBD2	17
CASRPPGRGYEQYF	TGTGCCAGCAGGCCTCCGGGACGGGGCTACGAGCAGTACTTC	TRBV27	TRBJ2-7	few	NA	14
CASSYSGIAYEQYF	TGTGCCAGCAGTTACTCGGGCATCGCCTACGAGCAGTACTTC	TRBV6-5	TRBJ2-7	few	NA	14
CATRTGDTAFF	TGTGCCACCAGGACAGGGGATACAGCTTTCTTT	TRBV2	TRBJ1-1	many	TRBD1	11
CSANAGGQDNSPLHF	TGCAGTGCCAACGCTGGGGGACAGGATAATTCACCCCTCCACTTT	TRBV20-1	TRBJ1-6	NA	TRBD1	15
CASSVEGRGYGYTF	TGTGCCAGCAGCGTAGAAGGGAGGGGCTATGGCTACACCTTC	TRBV9	TRBJ1-2	few	NA	14
CASSVDSQETQYF	TGTGCCAGCAGTGTAGACAGCCAAGAGACCCAGTACTTC	TRBV2	TRBJ2-5	many	NA	13
CSASELTTTNEKLFF	TGCAGTGCTAGTGAACTTACCACAACTAATGAAAAACTGTTTTTT	TRBV20-1	TRBJ1-4	NA	NA	15
CASSPPREERGEAFF	TGTGCCAGCAGTCCCCCCCGAGAGGAGAGGGGTGAAGCTTTCTTT	TRBV28	TRBJ1-1	few	NA	15